This TCR beta chain was found in a study of blood T cell repertoires in COVID-19. About the study: The United States, Italy and Spain supplied acute and convalescent COVID-19 samples.

The CDR3 loop spans 15 amino acids. With 4 bases removed from V and 3 bases from J, the gap between germline ends came to 17 bases. The germline V gene has CDR1 SGHRS and CDR2 YFSETQ. Among Cohort 3 donors, those recovered had two negative PCRs, clearance, or symptom resolution. Clones were read by immunoSEQ multiplex PCR, and TCRdb kept only the in-frame ones, dropping some. The table has roughly 180,000 clones, around 85% seen once; the top ten hold roughly 6.2%. Sequences were obtained from PBMCs or T cells enriched from blood (not recorded which). The chain links TRBV5-1 to TRBJ2-7, with a possible D match to TRBD1 (6 bases). The sequence came from a man in his forties who had recovered from COVID-19. The CDR3 here is CASSEGGDRIYEQYF. The CDR3 coding sequence is TGCGCCAGCAGCGAGGGCGGCGACAGGATCTACGAGCAGTACTTC.